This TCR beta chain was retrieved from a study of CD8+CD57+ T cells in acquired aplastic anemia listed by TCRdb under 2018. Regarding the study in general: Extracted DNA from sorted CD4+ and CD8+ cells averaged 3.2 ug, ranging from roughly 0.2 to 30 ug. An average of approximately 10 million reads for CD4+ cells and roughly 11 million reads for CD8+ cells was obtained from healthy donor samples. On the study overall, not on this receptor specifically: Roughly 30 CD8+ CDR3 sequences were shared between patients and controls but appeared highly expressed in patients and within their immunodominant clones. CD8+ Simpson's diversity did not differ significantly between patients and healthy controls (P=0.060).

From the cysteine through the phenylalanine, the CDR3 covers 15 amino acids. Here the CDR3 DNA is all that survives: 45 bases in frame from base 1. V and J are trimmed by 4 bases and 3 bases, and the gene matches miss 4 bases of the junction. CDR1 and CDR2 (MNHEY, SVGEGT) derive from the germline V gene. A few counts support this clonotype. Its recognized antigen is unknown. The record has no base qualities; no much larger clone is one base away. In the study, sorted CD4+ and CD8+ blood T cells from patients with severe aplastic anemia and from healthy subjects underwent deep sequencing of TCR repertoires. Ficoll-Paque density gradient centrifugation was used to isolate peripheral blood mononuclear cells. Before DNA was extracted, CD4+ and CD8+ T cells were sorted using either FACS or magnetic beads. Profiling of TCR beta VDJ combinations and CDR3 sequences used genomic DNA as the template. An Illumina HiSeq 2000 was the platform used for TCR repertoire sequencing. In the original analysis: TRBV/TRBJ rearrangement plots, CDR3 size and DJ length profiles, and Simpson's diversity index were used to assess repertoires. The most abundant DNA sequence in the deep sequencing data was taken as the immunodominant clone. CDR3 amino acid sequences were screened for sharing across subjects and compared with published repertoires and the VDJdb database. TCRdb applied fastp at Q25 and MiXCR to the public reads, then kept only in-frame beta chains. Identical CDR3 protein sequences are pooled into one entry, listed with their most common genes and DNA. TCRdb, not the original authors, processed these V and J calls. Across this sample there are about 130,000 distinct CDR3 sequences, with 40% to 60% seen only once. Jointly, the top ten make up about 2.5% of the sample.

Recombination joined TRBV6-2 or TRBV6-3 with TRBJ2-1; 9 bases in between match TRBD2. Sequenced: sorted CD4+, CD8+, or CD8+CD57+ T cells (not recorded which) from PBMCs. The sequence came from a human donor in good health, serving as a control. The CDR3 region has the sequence CASSWSSGVYNEQFF. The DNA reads TGTGCCAGCAGTTGGTCTAGCGGGGTCTACAATGAGCAGTTCTTC.